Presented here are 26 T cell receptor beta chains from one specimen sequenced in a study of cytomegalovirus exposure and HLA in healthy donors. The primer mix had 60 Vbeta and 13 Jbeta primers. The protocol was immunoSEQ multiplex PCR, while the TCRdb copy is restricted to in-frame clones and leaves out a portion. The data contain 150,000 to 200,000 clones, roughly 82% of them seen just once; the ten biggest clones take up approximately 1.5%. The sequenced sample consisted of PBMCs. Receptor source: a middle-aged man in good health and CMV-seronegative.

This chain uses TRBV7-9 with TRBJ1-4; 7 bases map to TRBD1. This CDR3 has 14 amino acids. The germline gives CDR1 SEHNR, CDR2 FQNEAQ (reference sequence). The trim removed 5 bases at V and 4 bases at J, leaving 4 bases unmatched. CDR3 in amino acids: CASSPGQYNEKLFF. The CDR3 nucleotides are TGTGCCAGCAGCCCGGGACAGTATAATGAAAAACTGTTTTTT.

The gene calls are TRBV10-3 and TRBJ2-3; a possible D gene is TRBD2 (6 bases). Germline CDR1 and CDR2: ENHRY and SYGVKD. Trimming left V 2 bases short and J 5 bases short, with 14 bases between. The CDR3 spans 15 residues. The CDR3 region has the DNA TGTGCCATCAGTGAGGCGGGATCCAGAAGAGATACGCAGTATTTT. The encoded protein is CAISEAGSRRDTQYF.

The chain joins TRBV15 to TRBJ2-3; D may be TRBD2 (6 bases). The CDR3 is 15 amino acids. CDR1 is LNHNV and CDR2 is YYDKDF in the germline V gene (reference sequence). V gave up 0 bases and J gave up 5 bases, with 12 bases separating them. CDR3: CATSREGGAGDTQYF. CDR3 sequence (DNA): TGTGCCACCAGCAGAGAAGGAGGGGCGGGAGATACGCAGTATTTT.

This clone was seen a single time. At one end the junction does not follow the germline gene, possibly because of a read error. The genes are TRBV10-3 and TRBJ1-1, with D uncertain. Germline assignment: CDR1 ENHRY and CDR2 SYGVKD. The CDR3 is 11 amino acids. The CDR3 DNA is TGTGCCATCAGTGGAAACAGTGAAGCTTTCTTT. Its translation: CAISGNSEAFF.

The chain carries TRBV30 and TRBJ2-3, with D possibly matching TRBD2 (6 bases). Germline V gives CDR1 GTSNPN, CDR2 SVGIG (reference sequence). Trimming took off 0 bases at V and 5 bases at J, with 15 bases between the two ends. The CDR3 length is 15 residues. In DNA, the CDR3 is TGTGCCTGGAGTGTACTGGGGCAGGGAGGAGATACGCAGTATTTT. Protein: CAWSVLGQGGDTQYF.

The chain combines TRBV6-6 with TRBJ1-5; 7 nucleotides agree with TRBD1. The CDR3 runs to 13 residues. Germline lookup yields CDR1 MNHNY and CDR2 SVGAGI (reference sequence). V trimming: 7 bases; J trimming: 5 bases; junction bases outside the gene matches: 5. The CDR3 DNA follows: TGTGCCAGCACCGACAGGGATTATCAGCCCCAGCATTTT. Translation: CASTDRDYQPQHF.

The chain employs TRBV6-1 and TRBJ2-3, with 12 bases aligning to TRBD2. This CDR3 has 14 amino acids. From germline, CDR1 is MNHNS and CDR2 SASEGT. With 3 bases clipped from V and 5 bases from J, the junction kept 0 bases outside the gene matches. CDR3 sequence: CASSETSGRDTQYF. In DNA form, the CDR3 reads TGTGCCAGCAGTGAGACTAGCGGGAGAGATACGCAGTATTTT.

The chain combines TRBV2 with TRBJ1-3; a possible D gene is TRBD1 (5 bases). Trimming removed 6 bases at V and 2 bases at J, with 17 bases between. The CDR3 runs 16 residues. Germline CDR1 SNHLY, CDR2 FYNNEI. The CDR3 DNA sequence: TGTGCCAGCAGACCAACAGGACATTCCCCTGGAAACACCATATATTTT. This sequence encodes CASRPTGHSPGNTIYF. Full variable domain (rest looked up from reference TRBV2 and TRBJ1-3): EPEVTQTPSHQVTQMGQEVILRCVPISNHLYFYWYRQILGQKVEFLVSFYNNEISEKSEIFDDQFSVERPDGSNFTLKIRSTKLEDSAMYFCASRPTGHSPGNTIYFGEGSWLTVV.

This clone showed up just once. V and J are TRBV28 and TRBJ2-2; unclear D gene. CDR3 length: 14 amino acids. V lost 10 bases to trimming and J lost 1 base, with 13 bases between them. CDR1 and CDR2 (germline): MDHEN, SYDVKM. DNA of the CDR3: TGTGCCACCCGTTTACGACTGAACACCGGGGAGCTGTTTTTT. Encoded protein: CATRLRLNTGELFF.

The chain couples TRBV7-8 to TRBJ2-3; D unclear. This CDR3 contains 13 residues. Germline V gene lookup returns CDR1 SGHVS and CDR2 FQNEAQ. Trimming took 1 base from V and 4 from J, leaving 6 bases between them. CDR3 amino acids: CASSLGLADTQYF. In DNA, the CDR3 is TGTGCCAGCAGCTTAGGGCTTGCAGATACGCAGTATTTT.

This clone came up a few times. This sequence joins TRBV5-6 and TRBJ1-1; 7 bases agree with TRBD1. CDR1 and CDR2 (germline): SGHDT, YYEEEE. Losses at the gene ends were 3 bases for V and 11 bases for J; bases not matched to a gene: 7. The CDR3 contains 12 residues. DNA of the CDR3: TGTGCCAGCAGCTCGAGTGACAGGGACGCTTTCTTT. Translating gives CASSSSDRDAFF.

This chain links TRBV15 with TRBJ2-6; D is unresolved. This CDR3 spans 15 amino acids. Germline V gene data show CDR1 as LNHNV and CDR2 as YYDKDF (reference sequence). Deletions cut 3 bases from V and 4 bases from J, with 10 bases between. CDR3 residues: CATSRGASGANVLTF. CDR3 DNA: TGTGCCACCAGCAGGGGCGCCTCGGGGGCCAACGTCCTGACTTTC.

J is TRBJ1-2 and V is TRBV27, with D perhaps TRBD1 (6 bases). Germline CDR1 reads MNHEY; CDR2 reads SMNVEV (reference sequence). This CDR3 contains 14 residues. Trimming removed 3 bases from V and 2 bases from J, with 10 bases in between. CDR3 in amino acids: CASSLAQGNYGYTF. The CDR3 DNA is TGTGCCAGCAGTTTGGCTCAGGGGAACTATGGCTACACCTTC.

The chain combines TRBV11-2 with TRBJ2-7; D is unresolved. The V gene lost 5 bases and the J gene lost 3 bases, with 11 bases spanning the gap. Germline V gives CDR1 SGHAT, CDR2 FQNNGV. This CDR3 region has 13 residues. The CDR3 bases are TGTGCCAGCAGCCAGACTGCGCTCTACGAGCAGTACTTC. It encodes CASSQTALYEQYF. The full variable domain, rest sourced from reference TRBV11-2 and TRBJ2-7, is EAGVAQSPRYKIIEKRQSVAFWCNPISGHATLYWYQQILGQGPKLLIQFQNNGVVDDSQLPKDRFSAERLKGVDSTLKIQPAKLEDSAVYLCASSQTALYEQYFGPGTRLTVT.

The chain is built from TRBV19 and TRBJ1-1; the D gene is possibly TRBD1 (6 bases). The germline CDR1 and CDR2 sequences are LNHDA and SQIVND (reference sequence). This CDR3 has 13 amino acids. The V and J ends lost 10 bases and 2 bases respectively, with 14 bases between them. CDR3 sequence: CATTGQSNTEAFF. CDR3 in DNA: TGTGCCACCACCGGACAGAGTAACACTGAAGCTTTCTTT.

CDR3 sequence: CASRDRLLAEAFF. CDR3 sequence (DNA): TGTGCCAGCAGAGACAGGCTTTTGGCTGAAGCTTTCTTT. The rearrangement joins TRBV6-6 to TRBJ1-1, with D possibly matching TRBD1 (6 bases). The CDR3 extends over 13 amino acids. With 6 bases removed from V and 6 bases from J, the gap between germline ends came to 14 bases. Germline lookup yields CDR1 MNHNY and CDR2 SVGAGI (reference sequence).

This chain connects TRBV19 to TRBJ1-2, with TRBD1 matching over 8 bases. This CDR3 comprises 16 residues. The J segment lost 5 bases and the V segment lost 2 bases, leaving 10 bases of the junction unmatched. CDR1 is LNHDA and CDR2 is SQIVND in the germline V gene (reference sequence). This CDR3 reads CASSIRTGIRDYGYTF. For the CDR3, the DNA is TGTGCCAGTAGTATACGGACAGGGATCAGAGATTATGGCTACACCTTC.

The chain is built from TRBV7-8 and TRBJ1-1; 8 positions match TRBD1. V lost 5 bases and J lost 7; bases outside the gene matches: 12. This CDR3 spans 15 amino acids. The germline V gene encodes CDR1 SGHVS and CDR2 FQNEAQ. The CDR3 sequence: CASSLDAGGRGEAFF. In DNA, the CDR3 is TGTGCCAGCAGCCTTGATGCAGGGGGCCGAGGTGAAGCTTTCTTT. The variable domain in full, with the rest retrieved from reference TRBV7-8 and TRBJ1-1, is GAGVSQSPRYKVAKRGQDVALRCDPISGHVSLFWYQQALGQGPEFLTYFQNEAQLDKSGLPSDRFFAERPEGSVSTLKIQRTQQEDSAVYLCASSLDAGGRGEAFFGQGTRLTVV.

CDR3 DNA sequence: TGTGCCAGCTCACCCACAGGGCGGGTCACCATCAATCAGCCCCAGCATTTT. Its translation: CASSPTGRVTINQPQHF. The chain recombines TRBV18 with TRBJ1-5, with a tentative D call TRBD1 (6 bases). The ends were cut back, 3 bases at V and 3 bases at J, with 18 bases in the middle. The CDR3 loop spans 17 amino acids. CDR1 is KGHSH, CDR2 LQKENI, per germline.

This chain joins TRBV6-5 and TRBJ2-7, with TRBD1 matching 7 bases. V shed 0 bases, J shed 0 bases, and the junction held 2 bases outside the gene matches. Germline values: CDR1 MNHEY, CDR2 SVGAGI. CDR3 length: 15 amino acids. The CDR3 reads CASSYSTGISYEQYF. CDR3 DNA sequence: TGTGCCAGCAGTTACTCGACAGGGATCTCCTACGAGCAGTACTTC.

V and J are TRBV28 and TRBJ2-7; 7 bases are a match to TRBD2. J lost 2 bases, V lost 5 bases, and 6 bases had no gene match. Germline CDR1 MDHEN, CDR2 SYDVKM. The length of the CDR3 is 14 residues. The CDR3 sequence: CASSPPGGPYEQYF. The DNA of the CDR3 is TGTGCCAGCAGTCCGCCGGGAGGCCCCTACGAGCAGTACTTC.

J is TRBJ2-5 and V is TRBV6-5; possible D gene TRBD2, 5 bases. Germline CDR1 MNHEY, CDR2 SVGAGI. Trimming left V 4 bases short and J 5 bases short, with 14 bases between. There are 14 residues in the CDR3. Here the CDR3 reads CASSLVASGETQYF. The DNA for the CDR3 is TGTGCCAGCAGTTTGGTGGCCTCGGGGGAGACCCAGTACTTC.

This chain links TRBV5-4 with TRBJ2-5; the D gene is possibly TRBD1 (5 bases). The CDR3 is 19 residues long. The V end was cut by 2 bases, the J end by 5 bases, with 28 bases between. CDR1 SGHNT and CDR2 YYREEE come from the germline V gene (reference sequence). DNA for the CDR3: TGTGCCAGCAGCTTCCTAACCCGCTTCGACAGTCCTTTGACGGAGACCCAGTACTTC. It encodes CASSFLTRFDSPLTETQYF.

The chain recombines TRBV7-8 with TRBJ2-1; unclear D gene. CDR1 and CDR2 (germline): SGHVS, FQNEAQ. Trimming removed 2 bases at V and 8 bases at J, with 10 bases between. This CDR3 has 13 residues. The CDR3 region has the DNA TGTGCCAGCAGCTTACCCAGCGTTCATGAGCAGTTCTTC. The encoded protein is CASSLPSVHEQFF.

This CDR3 reads CSVTQGARDYGYTF. The CDR3 DNA is TGCAGCGTAACACAGGGGGCGCGCGACTATGGCTACACCTTC. The chain uses TRBV29-1 and TRBJ1-2; 9 nucleotides align to TRBD1. J gave up 3 bases and V 6 bases, and 8 bases lay outside the gene matches. The CDR3 runs to 14 residues. Germline CDR1 SQVTM, CDR2 ANQGSEA.

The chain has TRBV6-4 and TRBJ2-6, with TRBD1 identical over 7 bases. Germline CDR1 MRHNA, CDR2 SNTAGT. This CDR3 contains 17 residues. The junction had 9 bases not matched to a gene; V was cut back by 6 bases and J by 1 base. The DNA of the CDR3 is TGTGCCAGCAGGGTTAGTCCAGGGGGATCTGGGGCCAACGTCCTGACTTTC. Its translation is CASRVSPGGSGANVLTF.